Below are 16 T cell receptor beta chains sequenced from a single sample in a study of blood T cell repertoires in COVID-19. This table comes from immunoSEQ multiplex PCR, and its TCRdb copy is limited to in-frame clones, with some not included. The table includes fewer than 250,000 clones, around 86% detected once. Sequences were obtained from PBMCs or T cells enriched from blood (not recorded which). Receptor source: a man younger than 40 in a cohort exposed to, infected with or recovered from COVID-19 (not recorded which).

CDR3 DNA sequence: TGCGCCAGCAGCTTTGGACAGGGGAACACTGAAGCTTTCTTT. Encoded protein: CASSFGQGNTEAFF. The J gene is TRBJ1-1, the V gene TRBV5-1, with 8 nucleotides matching TRBD1. V was pared by 2 bases and J by 1 base, with 1 base of the junction left unmatched. There are 14 residues in the CDR3. Per germline, CDR1 SGHRS and CDR2 YFSETQ.

The chain uses TRBV5-1 and TRBJ1-1; 8 positions agree with TRBD1. J was trimmed by 1 base and V by 4 bases; bases with no gene match: 12. The CDR3 totals 17 residues. The germline V gene encodes CDR1 SGHRS and CDR2 YFSETQ. The CDR3 loop reads CASSPRQGAIGNTEAFF. As DNA, the CDR3 is TGCGCCAGCAGCCCTCGGCAGGGGGCTATCGGGAACACTGAAGCTTTCTTT.

This chain joins TRBV6-2 or TRBV6-3 and TRBJ2-7; maybe TRBD2 (5 bases). The CDR3 sequence is 15 residues long. Trimming pared 3 bases from V and 2 bases from J, leaving 14 bases between. Germline CDR1 reads MNHEY; CDR2 reads SVGEGT. CDR3 sequence (DNA): TGTGCCAGCAGTTATTGGAGCGGAGCACCCTACGAGCAGTACTTC. Translated: CASSYWSGAPYEQYF.

The V call is TRBV6-5, the J call TRBJ1-2, with 11 bases matching TRBD1. There are 12 residues in the CDR3. The V gene end was trimmed by 10 bases and the J gene end by 8 bases; junction bases not matched to a gene: 6. CDR1 MNHEY and CDR2 SVGAGI come from the germline V gene. This chain's CDR3 is CANQDRGHGYTF. The CDR3 bases are TGTGCCAACCAGGACAGGGGGCACGGCTACACCTTC.

The chain joins TRBV5-1 to TRBJ2-1; D remains ambiguous. This CDR3 is built from 17 residues. Germline values: CDR1 SGHRS, CDR2 YFSETQ. The V and J ends lost 1 base and 0 bases respectively, with 14 bases between them. The CDR3 loop reads CASSLNFGQASYNEQFF. The CDR3 DNA follows: TGCGCCAGCAGCTTGAATTTTGGGCAGGCCTCCTACAATGAGCAGTTCTTC.

V gene TRBV20-1 combines with J gene TRBJ2-1; 11 bases match TRBD2. V gave up 3 bases and J gave up 4 bases; unmatched junction bases: 5. CDR1 and CDR2 from the germline V gene are DFQATT and SNEGSKA (reference sequence). The CDR3 runs 15 residues. This CDR3 reads CSASFGTSGYNEQFF. CDR3 sequence (DNA): TGCAGTGCTAGTTTCGGGACTAGCGGATACAATGAGCAGTTCTTC.

This clone was recorded once. The rearrangement links TRBV5-1 to TRBJ2-5; TRBD1 matches 10 bases. The CDR3 has 15 residues. Germline V lookup: CDR1 SGHRS, CDR2 YFSETQ. Trimming removed 6 bases from V and 5 bases from J; junction bases left unmatched: 10. The CDR3 spells CASTMSGTGDETQYF. The CDR3 DNA is TGCGCCAGCACAATGAGCGGGACAGGGGATGAGACCCAGTACTTC.

V gene TRBV5-8 combines with J gene TRBJ2-5, with 8 bases identical to TRBD2. The CDR3 sequence is 16 residues long. CDR1 is SGHTS, CDR2 YDEGEE, per germline. The J segment lost 5 bases and the V segment lost 0 bases, leaving 9 bases of the junction unmatched. CDR3 DNA: TGTGCCAGCAGCTTGGCCGTAGGACTAGCTGTGGAGACCCAGTACTTC. This encodes CASSLAVGLAVETQYF. The variable domain in full, with the rest retrieved from reference TRBV5-8 and TRBJ2-5, is EAGVTQSPTHLIKTRGQQATLRCSPISGHTSVYWYQQALGLGLQFLLWYDEGEERNRGNFPPRFSGRQFPNYSSELNVNALELEDSALYLCASSLAVGLAVETQYFGPGTRLLVL.

The chain has TRBV27 and TRBJ2-3; 7 bases line up with TRBD2. Losses at the gene ends were 4 bases for V and 7 bases for J; bases not matched to a gene: 11. Germline assignment: CDR1 MNHEY and CDR2 SMNVEV (reference sequence). There are 15 residues in the CDR3. CDR3 in amino acids: CASSSRATSVNTQYF. CDR3 in DNA: TGTGCCAGCAGTTCCCGGGCTACTAGCGTAAATACGCAGTATTTT.

This sequence joins TRBV12-3 or TRBV12-4 and TRBJ2-5; D is uncertain. The CDR3 sequence is 13 residues long. Trimming removed 5 bases at V and 4 bases at J, with 11 bases between. CDR3 amino acids: CASSPSAGETQYF. The DNA for the CDR3 is TGTGCCAGCAGTCCATCCGCAGGAGAGACCCAGTACTTC.

V gene TRBV7-2 combines with J gene TRBJ2-7; TRBD1 aligns across 7 bases. This CDR3 comprises 18 residues. Germline V gene data show CDR1 as SGHTA and CDR2 as FQGNSA. Trimming at V came to 3 bases and at J to 6 bases, leaving 20 bases not matched to a gene. CDR3 amino acids: CASSFAPASEGARFEQYF. CDR3 bases: TGTGCCAGCAGCTTCGCCCCAGCCTCAGAGGGGGCGCGGTTCGAGCAGTACTTC.

The chain is built from TRBV27 and TRBJ2-1, with D possibly TRBD2 on 5 matching bases. There are 14 residues in the CDR3. The germline V gene encodes CDR1 MNHEY and CDR2 SMNVEV (reference sequence). V lost 5 bases to trimming and J lost 3 bases, with 11 bases between them. The CDR3 loop is CASSPLGLYNEQFF. CDR3 DNA sequence: TGTGCCAGCAGTCCCCTTGGACTCTACAATGAGCAGTTCTTC.

This sequence joins TRBV28 and TRBJ2-1, with a weak D call TRBD2 (6 bases). The CDR3 contains 16 residues. Trimming shortened V by 5 bases and J by 5 bases, and 19 bases separated the two germline ends. Germline V gene lookup returns CDR1 MDHEN and CDR2 SYDVKM. CDR3 sequence: CASSDPRLGIDNEQFF. The CDR3 region has the DNA TGTGCCAGCAGTGACCCCAGACTAGGGATCGACAATGAGCAGTTCTTC.

V gene TRBV6-5 combines with J gene TRBJ1-1; no clear D. The CDR3 covers 14 residues. Trimming shortened V by 0 bases and J by 5 bases, and 10 bases separated the two germline ends. CDR1 and CDR2 (germline): MNHEY, SVGAGI. DNA for the CDR3: TGTGCCAGCAGTTACTCGGGAGGCGGGACTGAAGCTTTCTTT. This encodes CASSYSGGGTEAFF.

CDR3 sequence: CATSDLMGGSSYNEQFF. The CDR3 DNA is TGTGCCACCAGTGATTTGATGGGCGGGAGCTCCTACAATGAGCAGTTCTTC. The chain uses TRBV24-1 and TRBJ2-1, with 7 nucleotides matching TRBD2. Unmatched junction bases numbered 4, after V lost 0 bases and J lost 0 bases. CDR3 size: 17 residues. The germline gives CDR1 KGHDR, CDR2 SFDVKD.

The genes are TRBV5-5 and TRBJ1-1, with a weak D call TRBD1 (6 bases). V lost 1 base to trimming and J lost 4 bases, with 14 bases between them. CDR1 and CDR2 from the germline V gene are SGHKS and YYEKEE (reference sequence). CDR3 length: 15 amino acids. This chain's CDR3 is CASSLSQGSGTEAFF. CDR3 DNA sequence: TGTGCCAGCAGCTTGTCGCAGGGGAGTGGCACTGAAGCTTTCTTT.